The 18 T cell receptor beta chains presented below share a single source sample, sequenced in a study of blood T cell repertoires in COVID-19. Measured with immunoSEQ multiplex PCR; TCRdb has only the in-frame clones, and not every one. The data show approximately 97,000 clones, approximately 86% seen once. The sample was peripheral blood. The receptors come from a human donor in a cohort sampled during active COVID-19.

This clone was seen a single time. This chain connects TRBV28 to TRBJ2-3; a possible D gene is TRBD2 (6 bases). Germline V CDR1 and CDR2: MDHEN, SYDVKM. There are 11 residues in the CDR3. V lost 3 bases, J lost 8 bases, and 6 bases lay in between. This CDR3 is CASSFGGTQYF. In nucleotides, the CDR3 is TGTGCCAGCAGTTTCGGGGGTACGCAGTATTTT.

The chain recombines TRBV9 with TRBJ2-3, with a possible D match to TRBD1 (5 bases). V was pared by 0 bases and J by 1 base, with 9 bases between. Germline V gene lookup returns CDR1 SGDLS and CDR2 YYNGEE. There are 15 residues in the CDR3. The CDR3 sequence: CASSVGQYGTDTQYF. CDR3 coding DNA: TGTGCCAGCAGCGTAGGACAGTACGGCACAGATACGCAGTATTTT.

Here the CDR3 DNA reads TGCGCCAGCAGCCAGGCCCTTTCGACTAGCGGGGGACCCCCCCATACGCAGTATTTT. This gives the protein CASSQALSTSGGPPHTQYF. The V gene is TRBV5-1, the J gene TRBJ2-3; the match to TRBD2 covers 12 bases. CDR1 SGHRS and CDR2 YFSETQ come from the germline V gene. V was pared by 4 bases and J by 7 bases, with 19 bases of the junction left unmatched. The CDR3 sequence is 19 residues long.

The rearrangement uses TRBV11-1 and TRBJ1-1; D is perhaps TRBD1 (6 bases). Germline CDR1 reads SGHAT; CDR2 reads FQDESV (reference sequence). The CDR3 has 14 residues. Trimming stripped 1 base from V and 0 bases from J, with 6 bases between. The CDR3 spells CASSLDRVNTEAFF. CDR3 in DNA: TGTGCCAGCAGCTTAGACAGGGTGAACACTGAAGCTTTCTTT.

CDR3 loop: CASSLLASVASTDTQYF. CDR3 nucleotide sequence: TGTGCCAGCAGCTTATTGGCTAGCGTAGCTAGCACAGATACGCAGTATTTT. The gene calls are TRBV7-2 and TRBJ2-3, with D possibly TRBD2 on 6 matching bases. In germline, CDR1 is SGHTA, CDR2 FQGNSA. There are 17 residues in the CDR3. V was pared by 2 bases and J by 0 bases, with 15 bases between.

The chain carries TRBV5-6 and TRBJ2-5; unclear D gene. Deletions cut 2 bases from V and 5 bases from J, with 10 bases between. The CDR3 consists of 13 residues. In germline, CDR1 is SGHDT, CDR2 YYEEEE. The CDR3 spells CASSFGEAETQYF. The CDR3 bases are TGTGCCAGCAGCTTCGGCGAGGCTGAGACCCAGTACTTC.

The V call is TRBV4-2, the J call TRBJ2-1; TRBD2 is a possible D gene (5 bases). Germline V gene data show CDR1 as LGHNA and CDR2 as YNFKEQ. The V and J ends lost 0 bases and 6 bases respectively, with 15 bases between them. There are 16 residues in the CDR3. CDR3 coding DNA: TGTGCCAGCAGCCAAGATTGGATAGCGCCGGGCAATGAGCAGTTCTTC. This codes for CASSQDWIAPGNEQFF.

This sequence joins TRBV5-8 and TRBJ2-7, with 7 bases that match TRBD1. Germline V lookup: CDR1 SGHTS, CDR2 YDEGEE. V dropped 1 base and J dropped 0; count of bases not matched to a gene: 1. This CDR3 contains 14 residues. CDR3 amino acids: CASSLRDSSYEQYF. In DNA form, the CDR3 reads TGTGCCAGCAGCTTGCGGGACAGCTCCTACGAGCAGTACTTC.

V usage is TRBV19 and J usage is TRBJ1-1; D possibly corresponds to TRBD1 (6 bases). The CDR3 length is 14 residues. V shed 6 bases and J shed 5 bases, with 16 bases lying between them. Germline loops: CDR1 LNHDA, CDR2 SQIVND (reference sequence). For the CDR3, the DNA is TGTGCCAGTAGCAGCAGGGAAGGGGGAACTGAAGCTTTCTTT. Its translation: CASSSREGGTEAFF.

V and J are TRBV5-8 and TRBJ2-7; possible D gene TRBD2, 6 bases. V was shortened by 3 bases and J by 5 bases, with 15 bases between the two germline ends. The CDR3 spans 14 residues. CDR1 and CDR2 (germline): SGHTS, YDEGEE. The CDR3 reads CASSSMTRSHEQYF. Written as DNA, the CDR3 is TGTGCCAGCAGCTCTATGACTAGGAGCCACGAGCAGTACTTC.

V gene TRBV7-2 combines with J gene TRBJ2-5; 10 bases map to TRBD2. J lost 4 bases, V lost 4 bases, and 12 bases had no gene match. The V gene's germline CDR1 is SGHTA and CDR2 FQGNSA. CDR3 length: 17 amino acids. The CDR3 bases are TGTGCCAGCAGCTCAGGGGTCCTAGCGGGAGTGCGAGAGACCCAGTACTTC. It is translated as CASSSGVLAGVRETQYF.

This clone was seen a single time. This sample also contains other DNA sequences that code for the same CDR3. This chain joins TRBV9 and TRBJ2-3, with a tentative D call TRBD2 (7 bases). CDR1 and CDR2 (germline): SGDLS, YYNGEE. CDR3 length: 15 residues. V shed 0 bases and J shed 1 base, with 9 bases lying between them. The CDR3 region has the DNA TGTGCCAGCAGCGTAGACGGGGGGCGCACAGATACGCAGTATTTT. As protein: CASSVDGGRTDTQYF.

This clone was observed a handful of times. The chain combines TRBV24-1 with TRBJ1-2; D call uncertain. The CDR3 contains 17 residues. V dropped 4 bases and J dropped 2 bases, with 19 bases sitting between them. Looked up from germline, CDR1 is KGHDR and CDR2 is SFDVKD. CDR3 loop: CATSDLRPGSPNYGYTF. In DNA, the CDR3 is TGTGCCACCAGTGACTTGCGACCCGGGTCTCCCAACTATGGCTACACCTTC.

The chain has TRBV21-1 and TRBJ2-1; the table's D call of TRBD1 was not tested on the DNA. TRBV21-1 is assigned pseudogene status. The CDR3 totals 14 residues. The CDR3: CATRIRQGASEQFF. CDR3 bases: TGTGCCACCCGCATACGACAGGGGGCAAGCGAGCAGTTCTTC.

This chain links TRBV28 with TRBJ2-5; D possibly corresponds to TRBD2 (6 bases). The V gene's germline CDR1 is MDHEN and CDR2 SYDVKM. The CDR3 spans 17 residues. Deletions cut 3 bases from V and 2 bases from J, with 19 bases between. The CDR3 loop is CASSFSLTGDQQETQYF. As DNA, the CDR3 is TGTGCCAGCAGTTTTTCTCTAACGGGAGACCAACAAGAGACCCAGTACTTC.

The chain carries TRBV5-4 and TRBJ1-6, with 11 nucleotides matching TRBD1. This CDR3 is built from 17 residues. Looked up from germline, CDR1 is SGHNT and CDR2 is YYREEE (reference sequence). With 2 bases clipped from V and 4 bases from J, the junction kept 5 bases outside the gene matches. CDR3 nucleotide sequence: TGTGCCAGCAGCTTAGGGACAGGGGGGTTTTATAATTCACCCCTCCACTTT. This translates into CASSLGTGGFYNSPLHF.

This rearrangement joins TRBV10-3 to TRBJ2-1, with a tentative D call TRBD2 (5 bases). The CDR3 runs to 16 residues. V was trimmed by 0 bases and J by 2 bases, leaving 11 bases between them. The germline CDR1 and CDR2 sequences are ENHRY and SYGVKD. This CDR3 reads CAISESRVNPYNEQFF. CDR3 DNA sequence: TGTGCCATCAGTGAGTCGAGGGTAAACCCCTACAATGAGCAGTTCTTC.

The chain links TRBV27 to TRBJ1-6; a possible D gene is TRBD1 (5 bases). Germline V gives CDR1 MNHEY, CDR2 SMNVEV (reference sequence). The CDR3 runs to 15 residues. V was shortened by 3 bases and J by 7 bases, with 13 bases between the two germline ends. CDR3 region: CASSLGRGGNSPLHF. For the CDR3, the DNA is TGTGCCAGCAGTTTGGGGAGGGGTGGCAATTCACCCCTCCACTTT.